The clone carrying this T cell receptor beta chain occurred a few times. This specimen belongs to a study of CD8 T cells in Susac syndrome. Study-level information: Within the group of sequenced Susac syndrome patients, six had active disease and about eight were in remission.

The CDR3 loop spans 12 amino acids. Germline CDR1 and CDR2: GTSNPN and SVGIG (reference sequence). Trimming removed 2 bases from V and 7 bases from J; junction bases left unmatched: 1. RNA was extracted with the RNeasy kit, and a quantity of about 0.45 to 1 ug was reverse transcribed using random hexamers. The CDR3 of TCR beta was amplified by immunoSEQ multiplex PCR across 54 Vbeta and 13 Jbeta. TCRdb reprocessed the immunoSEQ multiplex PCR reads via MiXCR and lists one record per CDR3 protein. The sample carries under 80,000 distinct CDR3 sequences, around 93% recorded once. V gene TRBV30 combines with J gene TRBJ2-1; 8 nucleotides match TRBD1. The clonotype was recovered from a human donor with Susac syndrome. The sequenced sample was CD4+ T cells from PBMCs. The CDR3 region has the DNA TGTGCCTGGAGTAGACAGGGGAATGAGCAGTTCTTC. Translated: CAWSRQGNEQFF.